This T cell receptor (beta chain) was recovered during a study of T cell responses to AZD1222 COVID-19 vaccine. General study results and limits: Spike-specific TCR repertoires showed rising breadth and depth after two AZD1222 doses. The donors showed a predominance of white British ancestry and of females, with possible underestimation of clonal diversity.

Trimming took 5 bases from V and 6 from J; bases not matched to a gene: 15. Germline V gene lookup returns CDR1 SGHTA and CDR2 FQGNSA. The CDR3 spans 18 residues. Profiling relied on immunoSEQ multiplex PCR, and the TCRdb table lists in-frame clones only, not all of them. Among 130,000 to 150,000 clones listed, roughly nine tenths were seen once. As concerns this clone: Its antigen is as yet unknown.

This clonotype was obtained from an adult in good health. V usage is TRBV7-2 and J usage is TRBJ2-3, with 12 nucleotides matching TRBD2. This specimen consisted of peripheral blood, obtained on day 0 of AZD1222 vaccination. CDR3 in DNA: TGTGCCAGCAGCGGACCGACTAGCGGGGGCCCAGGATGGGATACGCAGTATTTT. Protein: CASSGPTSGGPGWDTQYF.